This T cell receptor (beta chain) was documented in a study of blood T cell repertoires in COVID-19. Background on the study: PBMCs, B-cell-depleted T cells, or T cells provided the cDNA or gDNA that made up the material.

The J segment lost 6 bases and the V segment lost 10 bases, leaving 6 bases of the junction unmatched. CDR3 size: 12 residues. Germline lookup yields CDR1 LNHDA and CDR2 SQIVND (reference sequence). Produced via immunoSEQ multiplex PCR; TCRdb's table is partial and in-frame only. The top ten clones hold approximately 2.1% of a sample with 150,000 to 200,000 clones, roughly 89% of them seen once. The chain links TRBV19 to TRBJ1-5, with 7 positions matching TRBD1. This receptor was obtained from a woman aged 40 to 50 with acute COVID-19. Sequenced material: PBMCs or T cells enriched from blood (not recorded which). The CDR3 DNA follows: TGTGCCACCCAAACAGGGGTTCAGCCCCAGCATTTT. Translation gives CATQTGVQPQHF.